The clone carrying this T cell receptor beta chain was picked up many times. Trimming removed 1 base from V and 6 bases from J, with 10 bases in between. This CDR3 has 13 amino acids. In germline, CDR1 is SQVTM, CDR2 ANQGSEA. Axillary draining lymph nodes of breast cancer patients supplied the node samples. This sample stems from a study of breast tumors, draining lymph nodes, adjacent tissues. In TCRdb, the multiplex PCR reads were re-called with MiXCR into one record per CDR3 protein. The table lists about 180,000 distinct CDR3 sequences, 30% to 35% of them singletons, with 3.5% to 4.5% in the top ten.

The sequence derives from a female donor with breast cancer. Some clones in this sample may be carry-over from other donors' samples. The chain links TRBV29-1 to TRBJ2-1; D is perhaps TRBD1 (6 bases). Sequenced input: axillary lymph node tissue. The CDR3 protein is CSVEGQGFNEQFF. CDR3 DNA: TGCAGCGTTGAAGGTCAGGGGTTCAATGAGCAGTTCTTC.